The 22 T cell receptor beta chains below come from one sample, sequenced in a study of T cells in Graves' hyperthyroidism and ophthalmopathy. TCR beta CDR3 regions were amplified from RNA. The HTBI primer set served for first-round RT-PCR of the TCR CDR3. From the multiplex PCR reads, TCRdb called clonotypes with MiXCR, one entry per CDR3 protein. The data show roughly 720,000 distinct CDR3 sequences, 15% to 20% seen once. Source material: blood. All receptors derive from a man aged 50 to 59 with Graves' hyperthyroidism.

This clonotype was counted a few times. The chain uses TRBV7-9 and TRBJ2-3; D unresolved. Between the trimmed V and J ends, which lost 2 bases and 2 bases, there was a span of 11 bases. This CDR3 spans 15 amino acids. Per the germline V gene, CDR1 is SEHNR and CDR2 is FQNEAQ (reference sequence). The CDR3 loop is CASSLSETFTDTQYF. CDR3 sequence (DNA): TGTGCCAGCAGCTTATCAGAGACCTTCACAGATACGCAGTATTTT.

This clonotype was counted at least ten times. The chain joins TRBV2 to TRBJ1-6, with D possibly being TRBD1 (6 bases). V lost 1 base, J lost 7 bases, and 11 bases lay in between. This CDR3 is built from 15 residues. Germline CDR1 and CDR2: SNHLY and FYNNEI. CDR3 nucleotides: TGTGCCAGCAGTGAAGTGGGGGGGCGAAATTCACCCCTCCACTTT. Its protein product is CASSEVGGRNSPLHF.

This clonotype was counted ten times or more. This chain joins TRBV12-3 or TRBV12-4 and TRBJ2-1; D call uncertain. CDR3 length: 16 amino acids. V was cut by 3 bases and J by 2 bases, with 14 bases left in between. CDR3 nucleotides: TGTGCCAGCAGTTTTCGCCGAAGTAGCCCCTACAATGAGCAGTTCTTC. Amino acid sequence: CASSFRRSSPYNEQFF.

Many counts were recorded for this clonotype. V and J are TRBV6-2 or TRBV6-3 and TRBJ1-1; 7 nucleotides align to TRBD1. CDR1 and CDR2 (germline): MNHEY, SVGEGT. Trimming removed 6 bases from V and 1 base from J; junction bases left unmatched: 14. CDR3 length equals 17 residues. The CDR3 is CASSQGDPTFRNTEAFF. For the CDR3, the DNA is TGTGCCAGCAGCCAGGGGGATCCGACATTTAGGAACACTGAAGCTTTCTTT.

This clonotype has ten or more counts. The rearrangement joins TRBV11-2 to TRBJ2-7; D is uncertain. Deletions cut 3 bases from V and 5 bases from J, with 11 bases between. CDR3 length equals 13 residues. Germline CDR1 reads SGHAT; CDR2 reads FQNNGV. The CDR3 sequence: CASSFYYPHEQYF. The CDR3 DNA reads as TGTGCCAGCAGCTTTTATTATCCCCACGAGCAGTACTTC.

This clonotype was detected ten times or more. The chain combines TRBV28 with TRBJ2-3, with 12 positions matching TRBD2. The germline gives CDR1 MDHEN, CDR2 SYDVKM. Trimming cost V 5 bases and J 4 bases; bases outside gene matches: 4. CDR3 size: 15 residues. The chain's CDR3 is CASSGTSGLPDTQYF. CDR3 sequence (DNA): TGTGCCAGCAGTGGGACTAGCGGGTTGCCAGATACGCAGTATTTT.

With respect to this clonotype: Just one base apart from a much larger clone, this may be a read error. The chain is built from TRBV10-1 and TRBJ2-1; D might be TRBD1 (8 bases). V lost 2 bases and J lost 10, with 21 bases in between. CDR1 and CDR2 from the germline V gene are WNHNN and SYGVQD (reference sequence). This CDR3 contains 16 residues. CDR3 protein: CASSEGTSGTGREQFF. In DNA form, the CDR3 reads TGCGCCAGCAGTGAGGGTACCAGCGGGACAGGTCGGGAGCAGTTCTTC.

There are a few counts of this clonotype. This rearrangement joins TRBV10-3 to TRBJ2-1, with D perhaps TRBD2 (7 bases). V was cut by 4 bases and J by 6 bases, with 13 bases left in between. This CDR3 spans 14 amino acids. Germline loops: CDR1 ENHRY, CDR2 SYGVKD. CDR3 sequence (DNA): TGTGCCATCAGTGGGCTAGCGGACAGCAATGAGCAGTTCTTC. It is translated as CAISGLADSNEQFF.

The chain couples TRBV28 to TRBJ1-2; D is undetermined. Germline V gives CDR1 MDHEN, CDR2 SYDVKM. The ends were cut back, 5 bases at V and 6 bases at J, with 16 bases in the middle. CDR3 length: 14 amino acids. The CDR3 region is CASSLILLDDGYTF. DNA for the CDR3: TGTGCCAGCAGTCTCATTCTTCTGGATGATGGCTACACCTTC.

This clonotype came up many times. This rearrangement joins TRBV29-1 to TRBJ1-3; D is perhaps TRBD1 (5 bases). The germline V gene encodes CDR1 SQVTM and CDR2 ANQGSEA. The CDR3 covers 11 residues. The V end lost 7 bases, the J end lost 8 bases, and 12 bases lay between the germline ends. The CDR3 sequence: CSGAGRHTIYF. CDR3 coding DNA: TGCAGCGGCGCAGGGAGGCACACCATATATTTT.

This clonotype was observed many times. The rearrangement joins TRBV2 to TRBJ2-7; TRBD1 matches 7 bases. The germline gives CDR1 SNHLY, CDR2 FYNNEI. V gave up 0 bases and J gave up 0 bases; unmatched junction bases: 11. The CDR3 has 18 residues. As DNA, the CDR3 is TGTGCCAGCAGTGAAGCCTCGACTCTGGGACAGATCTCCTACGAGCAGTACTTC. Translating it yields CASSEASTLGQISYEQYF.

The chain carries TRBV28 and TRBJ2-4; D is tentatively TRBD1 or TRBD2 (5 bases each). This CDR3 is 18 amino acids long. V gave up 4 bases and J gave up 3 bases, with 22 bases separating them. CDR1 and CDR2 from the germline V gene are MDHEN and SYDVKM. The CDR3 sequence is CASSSPPRGSIGKNIQYF. In DNA, the CDR3 is TGTGCCAGCAGTTCCCCACCGAGGGGAAGTATCGGCAAAAACATTCAGTACTTC. Looking up the rest from reference TRBV28 and TRBJ2-4 gives the full variable domain: DVKVTQSSRYLVKRTGEKVFLECVQDMDHENMFWYRQDPGLGLRLIYFSYDVKMKEKGDIPEGYSVSREKKERFSLILESASTNQTSMYLCASSSPPRGSIGKNIQYFGAGTRLSVL.

This clonotype has only a few counts. The chain is built from TRBV3-1 and TRBJ1-6; tentative D call: TRBD1 (6 bases). The CDR3 has 15 residues. Per germline, CDR1 LGHDT and CDR2 YNNKEL (reference sequence). Trimming stripped 3 bases from V and 6 bases from J, with 12 bases between. The CDR3 DNA follows: TGTGCCAGCAGCCAGCGGCAGGGGACTAATTCACCCCTCCACTTT. Its protein is CASSQRQGTNSPLHF.

A few counts support this clonotype. The rearrangement links TRBV30 to TRBJ1-1; a possible D gene is TRBD1 (5 bases). CDR3 length: 13 residues. V was trimmed by 3 bases and J by 0 bases, leaving 8 bases between them. Germline CDR1 is GTSNPN and CDR2 is SVGIG (reference sequence). In DNA form, the CDR3 reads TGTGCCTGGAGAGGGACGGTGAACACTGAAGCTTTCTTT. It translates to CAWRGTVNTEAFF.

This clonotype was counted a few times. The V call is TRBV9, the J call TRBJ2-7, with D hard to call. In germline, CDR1 is SGDLS, CDR2 YYNGEE. The CDR3 length is 16 residues. V was cut by 0 bases and J by 2 bases, with 15 bases left in between. In DNA, the CDR3 is TGTGCCAGCAGCGTAGAGGCAGGAGTCCCAACCTACGAGCAGTACTTC. Amino acids: CASSVEAGVPTYEQYF.

This clonotype was seen a handful of times. The gene calls are TRBV9 and TRBJ2-1, with 10 bases aligning to TRBD1. The germline gives CDR1 SGDLS, CDR2 YYNGEE. The V gene end was trimmed by 4 bases and the J gene end by 7 bases; junction bases not matched to a gene: 14. CDR3 length: 17 residues. CDR3 region: CASSRNPTGGAENEQFF. The CDR3 region has the DNA TGTGCCAGCAGCCGCAACCCGACAGGGGGCGCAGAAAATGAGCAGTTCTTC.

The rearrangement uses TRBV14 and TRBJ2-3, with D unresolved. Germline CDR1 reads SGHDN; CDR2 reads FVKESK. V was cut by 3 bases and J by 6 bases, with 7 bases left in between. CDR3 size: 12 residues. CDR3: CASSQDGDTQYF. The CDR3 coding sequence is TGTGCCAGCAGCCAGGACGGGGATACGCAGTATTTT.

J is TRBJ1-5 and V is TRBV11-1, with D unclear. The V and J ends lost 0 bases and 9 bases respectively, with 12 bases between them. CDR1 is SGHAT and CDR2 is FQDESV in the germline V gene (reference sequence). CDR3 length: 14 residues. CDR3 in DNA: TGTGCCAGCAGCTTAGCCCAGTCAGATCGGCCCCAGCATTTT. As protein: CASSLAQSDRPQHF.

Points on this clonotype: This may stem from a read error, because a much larger clone lies one nucleotide away. This chain joins TRBV24-1 and TRBJ2-5; TRBD1 agrees at 9 bases. J was trimmed by 4 bases and V by 10 bases; bases with no gene match: 12. Germline CDR1 reads KGHDR; CDR2 reads SFDVKD. The CDR3 has 15 amino acids. In DNA, the CDR3 is TGTGCCACGAGCCCGGGGACAGGGTCGGGAGAGACCCAGTACTTC. Its protein is CATSPGTGSGETQYF.

This clonotype has a handful of counts. The chain is built from TRBV7-9 and TRBJ2-2; D is unresolved. CDR1 and CDR2 (germline): SEHNR, FQNEAQ (reference sequence). The V gene lost 1 base and the J gene lost 8 bases, with 11 bases spanning the gap. CDR3 size: 14 residues. CDR3 region: CASSLEVDVGELFF. CDR3 bases: TGTGCCAGCAGCTTAGAGGTGGACGTAGGGGAGCTGTTTTTT.

The gene calls are TRBV7-9 and TRBJ1-2, with TRBD1 matching 8 bases. The germline gives CDR1 SEHNR, CDR2 FQNEAQ (reference sequence). V lost 11 bases and J lost 7; bases outside the gene matches: 12. The CDR3 sequence is 13 residues long. As DNA, the CDR3 is TGTGCCGTCGGACAGGGAATGGGCCTTGGCTACACCTTC. Translating it yields CAVGQGMGLGYTF.

In its sample, this clonotype was seen a few times. J is TRBJ2-7 and V is TRBV28; 7 bases fit TRBD1. The CDR3 totals 12 residues. The J segment lost 4 bases and the V segment lost 7 bases, leaving 4 bases of the junction unmatched. Germline lookup yields CDR1 MDHEN and CDR2 SYDVKM. The CDR3 DNA sequence: TGTGCCAGCACCCAACAGGGGTACGAGCAGTACTTC. Amino acids: CASTQQGYEQYF.